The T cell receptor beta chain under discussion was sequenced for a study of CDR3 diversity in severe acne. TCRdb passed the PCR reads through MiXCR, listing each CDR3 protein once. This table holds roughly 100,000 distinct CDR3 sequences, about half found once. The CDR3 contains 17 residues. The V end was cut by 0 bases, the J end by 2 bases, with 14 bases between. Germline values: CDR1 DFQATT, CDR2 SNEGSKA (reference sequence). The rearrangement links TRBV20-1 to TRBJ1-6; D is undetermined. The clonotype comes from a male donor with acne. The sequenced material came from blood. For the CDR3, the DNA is TGCAGTGCTAGAGACGGCCTAGGGTTCACCTATAATTCACCCCTCCACTTT. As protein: CSARDGLGFTYNSPLHF.